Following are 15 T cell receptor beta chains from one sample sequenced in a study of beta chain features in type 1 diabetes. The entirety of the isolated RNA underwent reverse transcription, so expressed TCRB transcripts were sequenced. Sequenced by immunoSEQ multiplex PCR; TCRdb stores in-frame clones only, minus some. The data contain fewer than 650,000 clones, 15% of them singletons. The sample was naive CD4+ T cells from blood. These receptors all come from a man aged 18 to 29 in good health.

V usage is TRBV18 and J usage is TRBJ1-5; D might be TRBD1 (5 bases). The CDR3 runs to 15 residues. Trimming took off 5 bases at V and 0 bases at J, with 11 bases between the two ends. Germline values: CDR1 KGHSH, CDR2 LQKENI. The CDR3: CASSSGTSSNQPQHF. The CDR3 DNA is TGTGCCAGCTCATCCGGGACTTCTAGCAATCAGCCCCAGCATTTT. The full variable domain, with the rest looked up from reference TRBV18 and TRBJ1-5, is NAGVMQNPRHLVRRRGQEARLRCSPMKGHSHVYWYRQLPEEGLKFMVYLQKENIIDESGMPKERFSAEFPKEGPSILRIQQVVRGDSAAYFCASSSGTSSNQPQHFGDGTRLSIL.

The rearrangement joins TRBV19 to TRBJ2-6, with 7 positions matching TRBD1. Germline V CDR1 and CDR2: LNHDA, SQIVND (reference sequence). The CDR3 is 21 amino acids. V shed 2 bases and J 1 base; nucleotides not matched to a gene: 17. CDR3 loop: CASSISDRVPYLRSGANVLTF. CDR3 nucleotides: TGTGCCAGTAGTATAAGTGACAGGGTGCCATACCTTCGTTCTGGGGCCAACGTCCTGACTTTC. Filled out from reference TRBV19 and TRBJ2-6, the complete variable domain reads DGGITQSPKYLFRKEGQNVTLSCEQNLNHDAMYWYRQDPGQGLRLIYYSQIVNDFQKGDIAEGYSVSREKKESFPLTVTSAQKNPTAFYLCASSISDRVPYLRSGANVLTFGAGSRLTVL.

Written as DNA, the CDR3 is TGTGCCAGCAGCTGGGGGGCACAAGTTAACACTGAAGCTTTCTTT. This sequence encodes CASSWGAQVNTEAFF. The J gene is TRBJ1-1, the V gene TRBV7-4, with D tentatively TRBD1 (6 bases). The CDR3 has 15 amino acids. Deletions cut 4 bases from V and 2 bases from J, with 14 bases between. The germline V gene encodes CDR1 SGHVT and CDR2 SQSDAQ.

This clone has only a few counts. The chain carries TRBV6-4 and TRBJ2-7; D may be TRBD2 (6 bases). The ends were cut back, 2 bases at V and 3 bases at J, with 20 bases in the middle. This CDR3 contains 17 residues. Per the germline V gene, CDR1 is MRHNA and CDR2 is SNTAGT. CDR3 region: CASSDGGASPPLYEQYF. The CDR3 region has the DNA TGTGCCAGCAGTGACGGAGGGGCAAGTCCTCCTCTCTACGAGCAGTACTTC.

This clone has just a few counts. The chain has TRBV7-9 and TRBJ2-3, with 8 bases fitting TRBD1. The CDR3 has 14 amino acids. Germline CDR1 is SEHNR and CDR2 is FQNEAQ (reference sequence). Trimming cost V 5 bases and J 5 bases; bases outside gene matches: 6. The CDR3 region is CASSLTGGLDTQYF. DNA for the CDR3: TGTGCCAGCAGCCTTACAGGGGGATTAGATACGCAGTATTTT.

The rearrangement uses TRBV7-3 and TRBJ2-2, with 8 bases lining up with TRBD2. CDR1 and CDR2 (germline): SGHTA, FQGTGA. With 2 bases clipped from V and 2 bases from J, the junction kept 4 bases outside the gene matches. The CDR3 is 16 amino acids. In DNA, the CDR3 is TGTGCCAGCAGCTTATCACTAGCGGTTAACACCGGGGAGCTGTTTTTT. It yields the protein CASSLSLAVNTGELFF.

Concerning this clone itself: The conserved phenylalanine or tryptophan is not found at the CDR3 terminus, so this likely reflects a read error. The CDR3 protein is CASRPGQRMNTEAFL. The CDR3 DNA sequence: TGTGCCAGCAGACCGGGACAGAGGATGAACACTGAAGCTTTCCTT. This chain links TRBV25-1 with TRBJ1-1; 7 bases align to TRBD1. CDR1 and CDR2 (germline): MGHDK, SYGVNS. The trim removed 6 bases at V and 0 bases at J, leaving 7 bases unmatched. This CDR3 comprises 15 residues.

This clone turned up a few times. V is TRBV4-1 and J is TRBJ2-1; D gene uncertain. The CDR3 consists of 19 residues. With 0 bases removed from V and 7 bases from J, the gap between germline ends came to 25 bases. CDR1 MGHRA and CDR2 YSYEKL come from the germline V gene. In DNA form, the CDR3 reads TGCGCCAGCAGCCAAGATCCAGGAAGACCTGGCCTCTACAAGAATGAGCAGTTCTTC. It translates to CASSQDPGRPGLYKNEQFF.

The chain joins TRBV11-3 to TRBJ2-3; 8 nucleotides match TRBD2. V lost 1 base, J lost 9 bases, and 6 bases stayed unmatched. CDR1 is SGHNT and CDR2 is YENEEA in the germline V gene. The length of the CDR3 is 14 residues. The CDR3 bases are TGTGCCAGCAGCTTAGCCATAACTAGCGGAACGCAGTATTTT. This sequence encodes CASSLAITSGTQYF.

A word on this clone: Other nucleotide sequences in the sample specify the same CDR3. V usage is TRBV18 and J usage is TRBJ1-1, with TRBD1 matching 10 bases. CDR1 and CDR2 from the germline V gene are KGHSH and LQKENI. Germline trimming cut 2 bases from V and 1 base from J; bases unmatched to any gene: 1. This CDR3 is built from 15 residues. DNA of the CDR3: TGTGCCAGCTCACCAGGACAGGGGGGGAACACTGAAGCTTTCTTT. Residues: CASSPGQGGNTEAFF.

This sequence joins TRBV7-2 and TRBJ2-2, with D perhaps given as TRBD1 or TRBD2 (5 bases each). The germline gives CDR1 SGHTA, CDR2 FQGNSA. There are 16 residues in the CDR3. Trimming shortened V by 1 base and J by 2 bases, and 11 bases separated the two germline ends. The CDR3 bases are TGTGCCAGCAGCTTAGGCTTCGGGGCTAACACCGGGGAGCTGTTTTTT. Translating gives CASSLGFGANTGELFF.

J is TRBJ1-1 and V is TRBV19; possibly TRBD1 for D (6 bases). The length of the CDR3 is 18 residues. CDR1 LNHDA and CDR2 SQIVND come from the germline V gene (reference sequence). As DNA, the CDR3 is TGTGTCTCCCCCGGGGACACCCATGTGGAGGGGTGTAACACTGAAGCTTTCTTT. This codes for CVSPGDTHVEGCNTEAFF.

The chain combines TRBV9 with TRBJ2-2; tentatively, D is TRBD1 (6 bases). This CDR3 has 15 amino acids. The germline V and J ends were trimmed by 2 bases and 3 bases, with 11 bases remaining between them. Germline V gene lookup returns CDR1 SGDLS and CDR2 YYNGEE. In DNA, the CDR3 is TGTGCCAGCAGCGTCCCGGACAGAGACACCGGGGAGCTGTTTTTT. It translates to CASSVPDRDTGELFF.

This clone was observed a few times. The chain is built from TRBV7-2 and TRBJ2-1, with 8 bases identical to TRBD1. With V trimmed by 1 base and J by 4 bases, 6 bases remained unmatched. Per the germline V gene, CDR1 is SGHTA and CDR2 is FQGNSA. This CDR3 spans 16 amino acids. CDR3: CASSLGVGQAYNEQFF. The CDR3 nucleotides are TGTGCCAGCAGCTTAGGGGTGGGACAGGCTTACAATGAGCAGTTCTTC.

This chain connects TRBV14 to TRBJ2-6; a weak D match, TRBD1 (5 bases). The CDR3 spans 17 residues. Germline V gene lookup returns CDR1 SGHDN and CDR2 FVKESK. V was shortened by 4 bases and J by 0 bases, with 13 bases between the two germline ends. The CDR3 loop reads CASSRNRQISGANVLTF. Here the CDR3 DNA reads TGTGCCAGCAGCCGAAACAGACAGATCTCTGGGGCCAACGTCCTGACTTTC.